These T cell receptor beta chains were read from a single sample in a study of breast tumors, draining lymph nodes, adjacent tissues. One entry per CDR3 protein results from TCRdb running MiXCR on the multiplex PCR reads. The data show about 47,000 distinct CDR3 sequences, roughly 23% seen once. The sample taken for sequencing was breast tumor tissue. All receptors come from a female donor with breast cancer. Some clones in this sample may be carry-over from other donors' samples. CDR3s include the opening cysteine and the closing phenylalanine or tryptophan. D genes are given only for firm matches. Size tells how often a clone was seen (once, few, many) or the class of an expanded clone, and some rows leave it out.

CDR3aa: CASQGQSSYNEQFF
CDR3nt: TGTGCCAGCCAGGGCCAAAGCTCCTACAATGAGCAGTTCTTC
d_gene: .
abundance: many
v_gene: TRBV6-1
j_gene: TRBJ2-1

CDR3aa: CASDRKSSGANVLTF
CDR3nt: TGTGCCAGTGACAGGAAAAGCTCTGGGGCCAACGTCCTGACTTTC
d_gene: .
abundance: many
v_gene: TRBV6-6
j_gene: TRBJ2-6

CDR3aa: CASSLAGPSYNEQFF
CDR3nt: TGTGCCAGCAGCTTAGCGGGACCTTCCTACAATGAGCAGTTCTTC
d_gene: .
abundance: .
v_gene: TRBV7-9
j_gene: TRBJ2-1

CDR3aa: CASSLTTGARGEKLFF
CDR3nt: TGTGCCAGCAGTCTCACGACGGGGGCGCGGGGTGAAAAACTGTTTTTT
d_gene: .
abundance: .
v_gene: TRBV6-5
j_gene: TRBJ1-4

CDR3aa: CASSSPGIGYEQYF
CDR3nt: TGTGCCAGTAGTTCGCCAGGGATAGGCTACGAGCAGTACTTC
d_gene: .
abundance: many
v_gene: TRBV19
j_gene: TRBJ2-7

CDR3aa: CASSLNAGANVLTF
CDR3nt: TGTGCCAGCAGCTTAAACGCTGGGGCCAACGTCCTGACTTTC
d_gene: .
abundance: few
v_gene: TRBV7-3
j_gene: TRBJ2-6

CDR3aa: CASTFRDRVKDTQYF
CDR3nt: TGTGCCAGCACCTTCCGGGACAGGGTGAAAGATACGCAGTATTTT
d_gene: TRBD1
abundance: .
v_gene: TRBV9
j_gene: TRBJ2-3

CDR3aa: CSAKGGTGYGNEQFF
CDR3nt: TGCAGTGCTAAGGGCGGAACGGGGTATGGCAATGAGCAGTTCTTC
d_gene: .
abundance: many
v_gene: TRBV20-1
j_gene: TRBJ2-1

CDR3aa: CASSYSRGGELFF
CDR3nt: TGTGCCAGCAGTTACTCGAGGGGCGGGGAGCTGTTTTTT
d_gene: .
abundance: many
v_gene: TRBV6-5
j_gene: TRBJ2-2

CDR3aa: CASSRARGNTQYF
CDR3nt: TGTGCCAGCAGCCGAGCCAGGGGGAATACCCAGTACTTC
d_gene: TRBD1
abundance: .
v_gene: TRBV7-2
j_gene: TRBJ2-5

CDR3aa: CASSSSYGYTF
CDR3nt: TGTGCCAGCAGTAGCAGTTATGGCTACACCTTC
d_gene: .
abundance: many
v_gene: TRBV2
j_gene: TRBJ1-2

CDR3aa: CASSQRGVSYEQYF
CDR3nt: TGTGCCAGCAGCCAGAGGGGGGTCTCCTACGAGCAGTACTTC
d_gene: .
abundance: .
v_gene: TRBV3-2
j_gene: TRBJ2-7

CDR3aa: CSARMASVYEQYF
CDR3nt: TGCAGTGCTAGAATGGCTAGCGTCTACGAGCAGTACTTC
d_gene: .
abundance: many
v_gene: TRBV20-1
j_gene: TRBJ2-7

CDR3aa: CASRRTSTINEQYF
CDR3nt: TGTGCCAGCAGGAGGACTAGTACGATTAACGAGCAGTACTTC
d_gene: TRBD2
abundance: many
v_gene: TRBV2
j_gene: TRBJ2-7

CDR3aa: CASSDETSGGANEQFF
CDR3nt: TGTGCCAGCAGTGACGAGACTAGCGGGGGGGCTAATGAGCAGTTCTTC
d_gene: TRBD2
abundance: many
v_gene: TRBV6-4
j_gene: TRBJ2-1

CDR3aa: CASSFSGLAGLSTDTQYF
CDR3nt: TGCGCCAGCAGCTTCAGCGGGCTAGCGGGCCTCAGCACAGATACGCAGTATTTT
d_gene: TRBD2
abundance: many
v_gene: TRBV5-1
j_gene: TRBJ2-3

CDR3aa: CSTKAARNTGELFF
CDR3nt: TGCAGTACTAAAGCGGCCCGGAACACCGGGGAGCTGTTTTTT
d_gene: .
abundance: few
v_gene: TRBV20-1
j_gene: TRBJ2-2

CDR3aa: CASSHMYGKNEQFF
CDR3nt: TGCGCCAGCAGCCATATGTACGGTAAGAATGAGCAGTTCTTC
d_gene: .
abundance: many
v_gene: TRBV4-1
j_gene: TRBJ2-1

CDR3aa: CAWSVGQAQAKNIQYF
CDR3nt: TGTGCCTGGAGTGTCGGACAGGCACAAGCCAAAAACATTCAGTACTTC
d_gene: TRBD1
abundance: few
v_gene: TRBV30
j_gene: TRBJ2-4

CDR3aa: CASSTRGGLEQFF
CDR3nt: TGTGCCAGTAGTACAAGGGGGGGGTTAGAGCAGTTCTTC
d_gene: .
abundance: many
v_gene: TRBV19
j_gene: TRBJ2-1

CDR3aa: CASSPSGETQYF
CDR3nt: TGTGCCAGCAGTCCCTCGGGGGAGACCCAGTACTTC
d_gene: .
abundance: many
v_gene: TRBV6-6
j_gene: TRBJ2-5

CDR3aa: CAISGQGGPQHF
CDR3nt: TGTGCCATCAGTGGTCAGGGTGGACCCCAGCATTTT
d_gene: .
abundance: many
v_gene: TRBV10-3
j_gene: TRBJ1-5

CDR3aa: CASVRDSLTDTQYF
CDR3nt: TGCGCCAGCGTCCGGGACAGTCTCACAGATACGCAGTATTTT
d_gene: TRBD1
abundance: many
v_gene: TRBV5-1
j_gene: TRBJ2-3

CDR3aa: CASSIGSGSYNEQFF
CDR3nt: TGTGCCAGTAGTATAGGAAGCGGCTCCTACAATGAGCAGTTCTTC
d_gene: .
abundance: .
v_gene: TRBV19
j_gene: TRBJ2-1

CDR3aa: CATVPRVDRYNEQFF
CDR3nt: TGTGCCACGGTCCCCCGGGTCGATAGGTACAATGAGCAGTTCTTC
d_gene: .
abundance: .
v_gene: TRBV18
j_gene: TRBJ2-1

CDR3aa: CASRGGSLLYNEQFF
CDR3nt: TGTGCCAGCAGAGGCGGGAGCCTCCTTTACAATGAGCAGTTCTTC
d_gene: TRBD2
abundance: .
v_gene: TRBV27
j_gene: TRBJ2-1

CDR3aa: CSAMTGAGYNSPLHF
CDR3nt: TGCAGTGCTATGACAGGGGCGGGGTATAATTCACCCCTCCACTTT
d_gene: TRBD1
abundance: many
v_gene: TRBV20-1
j_gene: TRBJ1-6

CDR3aa: CASMDNGYTF
CDR3nt: TGTGCCAGCATGGATAATGGCTACACCTTC
d_gene: .
abundance: many
v_gene: TRBV6-1
j_gene: TRBJ1-2

CDR3aa: CASSPPLGETSNEQYF
CDR3nt: TGTGCCAGCAGTCCGCCCTTAGGGGAGACCTCCAACGAGCAGTACTTC
d_gene: .
abundance: large
v_gene: TRBV7-9
j_gene: TRBJ2-7

CDR3aa: CASSFFLAGDSYNEQFF
CDR3nt: TGTGCCAGCAGCTTCTTCCTAGCGGGAGACTCCTACAATGAGCAGTTCTTC
d_gene: TRBD2
abundance: many
v_gene: TRBV5-5
j_gene: TRBJ2-1

CDR3aa: CATSDLLGEQYF
CDR3nt: TGTGCCACCAGTGATTTGTTAGGGGAGCAGTACTTC
d_gene: .
abundance: many
v_gene: TRBV24-1
j_gene: TRBJ2-7

CDR3aa: CASSERQGYEQYF
CDR3nt: TGTGCCAGCAGCGAACGACAGGGCTACGAGCAGTACTTC
d_gene: TRBD1
abundance: .
v_gene: TRBV9
j_gene: TRBJ2-7

CDR3aa: CASGLEEGRETQYF
CDR3nt: TGTGCCAGCGGCCTTGAGGAGGGCCGCGAGACCCAGTACTTC
d_gene: .
abundance: .
v_gene: TRBV7-8
j_gene: TRBJ2-5

CDR3aa: CASGPGTLGTDTQYF
CDR3nt: TGTGCCAGCGGCCCCGGGACATTGGGCACAGATACGCAGTATTTT
d_gene: .
abundance: few
v_gene: TRBV6-1
j_gene: TRBJ2-3

CDR3aa: CASSTPRTGVSYQETQYF
CDR3nt: TGTGCCAGCAGTACCCCCCGGACAGGGGTATCGTACCAAGAGACCCAGTACTTC
d_gene: TRBD1
abundance: many
v_gene: TRBV2
j_gene: TRBJ2-5

CDR3aa: CASSTGQGARGYTF
CDR3nt: TGTGCCAGTAGTACAGGACAGGGGGCGCGGGGCTACACCTTC
d_gene: TRBD1
abundance: many
v_gene: TRBV19
j_gene: TRBJ1-2

CDR3aa: CASSEAMGQGNYGYTF
CDR3nt: TGTGCCAGCAGTGAAGCAATGGGACAGGGTAACTATGGCTACACCTTC
d_gene: TRBD1
abundance: many
v_gene: TRBV6-1
j_gene: TRBJ1-2

CDR3aa: CASSFRGADTQYF
CDR3nt: TGTGCCAGCAGTTTTAGGGGCGCCGATACGCAGTATTTT
d_gene: .
abundance: few
v_gene: TRBV28
j_gene: TRBJ2-3

CDR3aa: CASSFHGDSPLHF
CDR3nt: TGCGCCAGCAGCTTTCATGGGGATTCACCCCTCCACTTT
d_gene: .
abundance: many
v_gene: TRBV5-1
j_gene: TRBJ1-6

CDR3aa: CASSQTGLADTQYF
CDR3nt: TGTGCCAGCAGCCAGACGGGGCTTGCGGATACGCAGTATTTT
d_gene: .
abundance: many
v_gene: TRBV5-8
j_gene: TRBJ2-3

CDR3aa: CASSPHPGALSYEQYF
CDR3nt: TGTGCCAGCAGCCCTCACCCGGGGGCCCTTTCCTACGAGCAGTACTTC
d_gene: .
abundance: many
v_gene: TRBV9
j_gene: TRBJ2-7

CDR3aa: CSARVTGTGTGLYGYTF
CDR3nt: TGCAGTGCTAGGGTGACCGGCACCGGGACAGGGCTCTATGGCTACACCTTC
d_gene: TRBD1
abundance: .
v_gene: TRBV20-1
j_gene: TRBJ1-2

CDR3aa: CASSLMGGAGVLNEQFF
CDR3nt: TGTGCCAGCAGCTTAATGGGGGGAGCGGGGGTTTTGAATGAGCAGTTCTTC
d_gene: TRBD2
abundance: many
v_gene: TRBV7-3
j_gene: TRBJ2-1

CDR3aa: CATDLWDTHTAGELFF
CDR3nt: TGTGCCACCGACCTGTGGGACACCCACACCGCCGGGGAGCTGTTTTTT
d_gene: .
abundance: few
v_gene: TRBV6-1
j_gene: TRBJ2-2

CDR3aa: CASKKQGTGNQPQHF
CDR3nt: TGTGCCAGCAAAAAACAGGGGACCGGCAATCAGCCCCAGCATTTT
d_gene: TRBD1
abundance: .
v_gene: TRBV6-2/TRBV6-3
j_gene: TRBJ1-5

CDR3aa: CASSDINYNEQFF
CDR3nt: TGCGCCAGCAGCGACATCAACTACAATGAGCAGTTCTTC
d_gene: .
abundance: .
v_gene: TRBV5-1
j_gene: TRBJ2-1

CDR3aa: CASSLALRTTDTQYF
CDR3nt: TGCGCCAGCAGCTTGGCTTTGCGCACCACAGATACGCAGTATTTT
d_gene: .
abundance: .
v_gene: TRBV5-1
j_gene: TRBJ2-3

CDR3aa: CSARDGRNQSPLHF
CDR3nt: TGCAGTGCTAGAGATGGGAGGAATCAATCACCCCTCCACTTT
d_gene: .
abundance: many
v_gene: TRBV20-1
j_gene: TRBJ1-6

CDR3aa: CASSPGANYGYTF
CDR3nt: TGTGCCAGTAGCCCGGGGGCGAACTATGGCTACACCTTC
d_gene: .
abundance: many
v_gene: TRBV19
j_gene: TRBJ1-2

CDR3aa: CASSTIRGGLAQPQHF
CDR3nt: TGTGCCAGTAGTACGATTCGAGGGGGGTTGGCTCAGCCCCAGCATTTT
d_gene: .
abundance: many
v_gene: TRBV19
j_gene: TRBJ1-5

CDR3aa: CASSEWAGGYNEQFF
CDR3nt: TGCGCCAGCAGTGAGTGGGCGGGAGGGTACAATGAGCAGTTCTTC
d_gene: TRBD2
abundance: many
v_gene: TRBV10-2
j_gene: TRBJ2-1

CDR3aa: CASTRQGSYEQYF
CDR3nt: TGTGCCAGCACACGGCAGGGTTCCTACGAGCAGTACTTC
d_gene: .
abundance: many
v_gene: TRBV3-1
j_gene: TRBJ2-7

CDR3aa: CASSEAGDTQHF
CDR3nt: TGTGCCAGCAGTGAAGCCGGGGATACCCAGCATTTT
d_gene: .
abundance: many
v_gene: TRBV6-1
j_gene: TRBJ1-5

CDR3aa: CASSLGSNKETQYF
CDR3nt: TGTGCCAGCAGCTTAGGATCCAACAAAGAGACCCAGTACTTC
d_gene: .
abundance: many
v_gene: TRBV7-9
j_gene: TRBJ2-5

CDR3aa: CASSLSAAGIDTQYF
CDR3nt: TGTGCCAGCAGCTTATCCGCTGCAGGCATAGATACGCAGTATTTT
d_gene: .
abundance: once
v_gene: TRBV7-2
j_gene: TRBJ2-3

CDR3aa: CASSGTGGSYGYTF
CDR3nt: TGTGCCAGCAGTGGGACAGGGGGATCCTATGGCTACACCTTC
d_gene: TRBD1
abundance: medium-sized
v_gene: TRBV11-2
j_gene: TRBJ1-2

CDR3aa: CASSRQGANTQYF
CDR3nt: TGTGCCAGCAGCCGACAGGGGGCAAATACGCAGTATTTT
d_gene: TRBD1
abundance: .
v_gene: TRBV5-8
j_gene: TRBJ2-3

CDR3aa: CSASVLETQYF
CDR3nt: TGCAGTGCTAGTGTCTTGGAGACCCAGTACTTC
d_gene: .
abundance: many
v_gene: TRBV20-1
j_gene: TRBJ2-5

CDR3aa: CSVRTGGEKLFF
CDR3nt: TGCAGCGTCAGGACAGGGGGGGAAAAACTGTTTTTT
d_gene: TRBD1
abundance: many
v_gene: TRBV29-1
j_gene: TRBJ1-4